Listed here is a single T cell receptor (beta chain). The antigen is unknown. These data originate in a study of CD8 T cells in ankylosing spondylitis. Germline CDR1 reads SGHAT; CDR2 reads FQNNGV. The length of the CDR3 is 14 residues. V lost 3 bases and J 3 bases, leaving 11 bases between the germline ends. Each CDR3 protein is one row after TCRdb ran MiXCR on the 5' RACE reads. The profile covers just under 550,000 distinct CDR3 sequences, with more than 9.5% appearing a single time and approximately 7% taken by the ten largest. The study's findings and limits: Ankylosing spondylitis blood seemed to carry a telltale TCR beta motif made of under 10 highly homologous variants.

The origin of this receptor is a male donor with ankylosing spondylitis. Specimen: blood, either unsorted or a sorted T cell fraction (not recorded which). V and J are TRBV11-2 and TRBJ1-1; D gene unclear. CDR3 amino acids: CASSLGRFYTEAFF. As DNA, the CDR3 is TGTGCCAGCAGCTTGGGGAGATTCTACACTGAAGCTTTCTTT.